This T cell receptor (beta chain) was observed in a study of T-cell reconstitution after alpha-beta-depleted transplantation in children. This clonotype occurred many times. This CDR3 has 16 amino acids. Germline assignment: CDR1 DFQATT and CDR2 SNEGSKA (reference sequence). V was pared by 5 bases and J by 0 bases, with 19 bases between. Construction of the TCRbeta library involved unique molecular identifiers. TCRdb recomputed calls from the PCR reads with MiXCR, one row per CDR3 protein. This sample yields about 690,000 distinct CDR3 sequences, of which 16% are seen a single time; approximately 1.1% belongs to the top ten.

The gene calls are TRBV20-1 and TRBJ2-5, with unresolved D. Here the sequenced sample was PBMCs from the stem cell graft donor, taken from the stem cell graft. This TCR was sampled from a human donor who donated a stem cell graft to a child with acute myeloid leukemia. CDR3 coding DNA: TGCAGTGCTCCCATCCTCTCAACGAGGTACCAAGAGACCCAGTACTTC. Its protein is CSAPILSTRYQETQYF.